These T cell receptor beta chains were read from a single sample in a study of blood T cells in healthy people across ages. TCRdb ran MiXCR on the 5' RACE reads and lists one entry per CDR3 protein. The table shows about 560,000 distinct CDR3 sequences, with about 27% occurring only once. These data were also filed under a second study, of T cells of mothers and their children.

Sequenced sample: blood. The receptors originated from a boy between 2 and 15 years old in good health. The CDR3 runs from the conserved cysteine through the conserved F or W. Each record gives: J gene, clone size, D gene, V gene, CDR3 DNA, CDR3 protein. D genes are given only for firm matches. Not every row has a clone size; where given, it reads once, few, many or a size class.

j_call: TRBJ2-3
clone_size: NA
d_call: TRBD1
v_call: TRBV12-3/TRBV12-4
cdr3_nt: TGTGCCAGCAGTTTATCGTCGGGGACAGGGAGGCTCGCAGATACGCAGTATTTT
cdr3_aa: CASSLSSGTGRLADTQYF

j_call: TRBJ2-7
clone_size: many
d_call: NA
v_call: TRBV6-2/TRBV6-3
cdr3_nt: TGTGCCAGCAGTTACCGCTCGTACGAGCAGTACTTC
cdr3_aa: CASSYRSYEQYF

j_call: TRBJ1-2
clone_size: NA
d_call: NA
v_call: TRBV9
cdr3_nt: TGTGCCAGCAGCGTAGGTGTGGGGGCGTACTATGGCTACACCTTC
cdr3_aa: CASSVGVGAYYGYTF

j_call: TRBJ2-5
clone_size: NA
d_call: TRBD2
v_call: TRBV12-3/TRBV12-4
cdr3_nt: TGTGCCAGCAGTTCGCGGGGGGGGTACCAAGAGACCCAGTACTTC
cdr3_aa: CASSSRGGYQETQYF

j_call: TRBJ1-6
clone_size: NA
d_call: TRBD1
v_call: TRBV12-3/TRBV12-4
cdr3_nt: TGTGCCAGCACCCTCGGAGGACAGGGGGCTAATTCACCCCTCCACTTT
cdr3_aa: CASTLGGQGANSPLHF

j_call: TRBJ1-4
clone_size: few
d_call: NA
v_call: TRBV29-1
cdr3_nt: TGCAGCGCCGCCGACAGTAATCGGTATGAAAAACTGTTTTTT
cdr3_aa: CSAADSNRYEKLFF

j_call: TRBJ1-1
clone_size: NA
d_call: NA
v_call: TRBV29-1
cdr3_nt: TGCAGCGCGGCCGAATCCGGATTCATGAACACTGAAGCTTTCTTT
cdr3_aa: CSAAESGFMNTEAFF

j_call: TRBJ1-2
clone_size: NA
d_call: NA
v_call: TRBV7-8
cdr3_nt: TGTGCCAGCAGCTTAGCAAGGTTACAGGCTACGAATGGCTACGCCTTC
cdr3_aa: CASSLARLQATNGYAF

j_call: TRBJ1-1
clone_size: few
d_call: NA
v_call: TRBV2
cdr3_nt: TGTGCCAGGCCAAGGGGCCTGCACACTGAAGCTTTCTTT
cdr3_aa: CARPRGLHTEAFF

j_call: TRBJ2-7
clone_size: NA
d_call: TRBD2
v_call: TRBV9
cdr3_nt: TGTGCCAGCAGTACCGGGACTAGCGTCAACGAGCAGTACTTC
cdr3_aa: CASSTGTSVNEQYF

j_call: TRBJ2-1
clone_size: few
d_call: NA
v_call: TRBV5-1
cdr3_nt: TGCGCCAGCAGCTTGGCGGGCGCGGGTTACAATGAGCAGTTCTTC
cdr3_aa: CASSLAGAGYNEQFF

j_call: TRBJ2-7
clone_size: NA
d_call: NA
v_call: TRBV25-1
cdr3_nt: TGTGCCAGCGGTCGGGGGCCCGAGCAGTACTTC
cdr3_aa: CASGRGPEQYF

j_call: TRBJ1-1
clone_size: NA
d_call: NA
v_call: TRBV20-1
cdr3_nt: TGCAGTGCCCACGGACAGAAAAACACTGAAGCTTTCTTT
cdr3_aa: CSAHGQKNTEAFF

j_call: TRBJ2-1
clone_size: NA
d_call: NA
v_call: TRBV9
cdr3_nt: TGTGCCAGCAGCGCAGAGCCCTACAATGAGCAGTTCTTC
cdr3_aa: CASSAEPYNEQFF

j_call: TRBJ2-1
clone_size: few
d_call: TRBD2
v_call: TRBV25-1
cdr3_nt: TGTGCCAGCAGTGAGGGACTAGGAAATGAGCAGTTCTTC
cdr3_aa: CASSEGLGNEQFF

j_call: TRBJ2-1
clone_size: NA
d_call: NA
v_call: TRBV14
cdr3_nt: TGTGCCAGCAGCCAAGATTGGTATGAGCAGTTCTTC
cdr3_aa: CASSQDWYEQFF

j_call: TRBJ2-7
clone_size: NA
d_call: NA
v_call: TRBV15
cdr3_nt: TGTGCCACGTATCAGCTTGGCCACGAGCAGTACTTC
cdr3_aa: CATYQLGHEQYF

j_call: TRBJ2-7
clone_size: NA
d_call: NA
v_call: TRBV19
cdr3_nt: TGTGCCTCGGGGGCCGCCAGATCCTACGAGCAGTACTTC
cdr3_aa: CASGAARSYEQYF

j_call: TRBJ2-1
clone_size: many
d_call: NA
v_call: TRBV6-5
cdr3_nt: TGTGCCAGCAGTTACTCGTCCCCCCAGGGAAGGAATGAGCAGTTCTTC
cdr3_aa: CASSYSSPQGRNEQFF

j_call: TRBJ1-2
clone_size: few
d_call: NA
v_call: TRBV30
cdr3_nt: TGTGCCTGGAGTCCTACGGGACTCTCAGGGCATGGCTACACCTTC
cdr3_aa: CAWSPTGLSGHGYTF

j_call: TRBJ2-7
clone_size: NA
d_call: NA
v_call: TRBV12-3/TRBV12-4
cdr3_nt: TGTGCCAGCAGTTTATGGCGGGTCAGCTCCTACGAGCAGTACTTC
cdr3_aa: CASSLWRVSSYEQYF

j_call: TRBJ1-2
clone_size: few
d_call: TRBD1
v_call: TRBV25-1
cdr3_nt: TGTGCCAGCAGTGGGGCAGGGGGAAGAAACTATGGCTACACCTTC
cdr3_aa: CASSGAGGRNYGYTF

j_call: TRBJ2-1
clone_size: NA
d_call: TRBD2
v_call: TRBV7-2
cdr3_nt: TGTGCCAGCAGCCTAGCGGGAGATGGGTACAATGAGCAGTTCTTC
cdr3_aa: CASSLAGDGYNEQFF

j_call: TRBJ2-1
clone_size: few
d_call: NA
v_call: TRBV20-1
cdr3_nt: TGCAGTGCTAGAGAATCCGGGAGAGGTTACAATGAGCAGTTCTTC
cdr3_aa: CSARESGRGYNEQFF

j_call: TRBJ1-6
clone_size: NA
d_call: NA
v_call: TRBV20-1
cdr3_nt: TGCAGTGCGAGAGAGGACAGCCGTAATTCACCCCTCCACTTT
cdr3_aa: CSAREDSRNSPLHF

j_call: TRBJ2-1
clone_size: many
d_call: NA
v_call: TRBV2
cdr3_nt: TGTGCCAGCAGTTTGCAAGCGGGTCCCCCCCAGTTCTTC
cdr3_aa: CASSLQAGPPQFF

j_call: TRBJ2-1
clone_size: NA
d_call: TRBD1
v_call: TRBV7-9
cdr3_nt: TGTGCCAGCAGCCCCTCCGGACAGGGCTACAATGAGCAGTTCTTC
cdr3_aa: CASSPSGQGYNEQFF

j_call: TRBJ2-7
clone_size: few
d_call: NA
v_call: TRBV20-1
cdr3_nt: TGCAGTGCTAGAGGTGGGACCGGGGCCTACGAGCAGTACTTC
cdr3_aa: CSARGGTGAYEQYF

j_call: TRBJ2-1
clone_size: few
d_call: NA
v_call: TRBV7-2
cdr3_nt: TGTGCCAGCAGCTTCCGTCGTTTCAATGAGCAGTTCTTC
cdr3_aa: CASSFRRFNEQFF

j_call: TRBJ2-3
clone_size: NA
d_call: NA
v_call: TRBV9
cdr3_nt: TGTGCCAGCAGCGTAGTGGGCGATACAGATACGCAGTATTTT
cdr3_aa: CASSVVGDTDTQYF

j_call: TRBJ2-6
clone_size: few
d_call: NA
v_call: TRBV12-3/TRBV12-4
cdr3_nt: TGTGCCAGCAGCAACAGGGCTGGGGCCAACGTCCCGACTTTC
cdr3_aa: CASSNRAGANVPTF

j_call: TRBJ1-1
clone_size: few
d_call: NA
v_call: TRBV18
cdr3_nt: TGTGCCAGCTCACCCGGGGCAGGGGTTTTGTCGAACACTGAAGCTTTCTTT
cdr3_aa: CASSPGAGVLSNTEAFF

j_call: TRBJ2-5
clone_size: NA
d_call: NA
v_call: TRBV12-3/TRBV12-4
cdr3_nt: TGTGCCAGCAGAATCGGGACCCAAGAGACCCAGTACTTC
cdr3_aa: CASRIGTQETQYF

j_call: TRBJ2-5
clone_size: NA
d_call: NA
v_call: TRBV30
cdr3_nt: TGTGCCTGGAGTGGTTTACGAGAGACCCAGTACTTC
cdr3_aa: CAWSGLRETQYF

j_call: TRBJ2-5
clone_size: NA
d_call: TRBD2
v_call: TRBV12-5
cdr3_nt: TGTGCTAGTGGCCGGACTAGCACCTCGGAGGAGACCCAGTACTTC
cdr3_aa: CASGRTSTSEETQYF

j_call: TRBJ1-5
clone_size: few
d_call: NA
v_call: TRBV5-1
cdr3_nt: TGCGCCAGCCCCCTGTGGGGAGTGGGGACCAATCAGCCCCAGCATTTT
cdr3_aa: CASPLWGVGTNQPQHF

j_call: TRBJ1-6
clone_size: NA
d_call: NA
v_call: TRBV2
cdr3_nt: TGTGCCAGCAGTCAGGGCGAGAATTCGTCCCTCCACTTT
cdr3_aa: CASSQGENSSLHF

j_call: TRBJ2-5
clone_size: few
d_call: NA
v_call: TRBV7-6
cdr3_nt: TGTGCCAGCAGCTTAAGCAGAACCCAAGAGACCCAGTACTTC
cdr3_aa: CASSLSRTQETQYF

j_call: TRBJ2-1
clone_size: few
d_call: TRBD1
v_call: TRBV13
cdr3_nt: TGTGCCAGCAGCTTAGCGGGACAGGACAATGAGCAGTTCTTC
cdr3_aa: CASSLAGQDNEQFF